This section outlines one T cell receptor beta chain sequence together with its context. Its antigen is currently unknown. The PCR had 60 Vbeta and 13 Jbeta primers. Assay: immunoSEQ multiplex PCR; the TCRdb copy retains only in-frame clones and omits some. The sample has about 120,000 clones, around 76% seen once. The V end lost 8 bases, the J end lost 2 bases, and 16 bases lay between the germline ends. Germline lookup yields CDR1 MDHEN and CDR2 SYDVKM. The CDR3 is 14 residues long. This sample was included in a study of cytomegalovirus exposure and HLA in healthy donors. Findings and caveats of the study: With further analysis later on, most CMV-associated TCR beta chains appeared HLA-restricted. TCR beta sequences reportedly predicted most subjects' HLA-A and HLA-B alleles accurately.

The receptor was isolated from a man aged 55 to 69 in good health and CMV-seropositive. The source material was PBMCs. V and J are TRBV28 and TRBJ2-7; perhaps TRBD2 as D (5 bases). The CDR3 DNA reads as TGTGCCAGCGCCTTATTGGCGGGTACCTACGAGCAGTACTTC. Encoded protein: CASALLAGTYEQYF.